The 4 T cell receptor beta chains below all came from one sample that was sequenced in a study of cytomegalovirus exposure and HLA in healthy donors (TCRdb year 2017). Library method: the immunoSEQ multiplex PCR assay. A mixture of 60 forward primers for TCR Vbeta segments and 13 reverse primers for TCR Jbeta segments was used in the multiplex PCR. TCRdb mirrors the immuneACCESS table, restricted to in-frame sequences. Some clones are absent from its copies; in checked studies, under half trace to an unresolved V gene, and the reason for the others is unknown. This specimen's table enumerates 63,000 or so clones. In total, the top ten clones hold about 15% of the sample. The sample comprised PBMCs. The source is a boy aged 5-17 years in good health and CMV-seronegative.

The chain carries TRBV30 and TRBJ1-4; no definite D call. CDR3 length: 14 residues. V dropped 6 bases and J dropped 4 bases, with 15 bases sitting between them. Germline-derived CDR1 and CDR2 are GTSNPN and SVGIG (reference sequence). The CDR3 is CACLRGQVNEKLFF. CDR3 nucleotides: TGTGCCTGCCTCCGTGGGCAAGTTAATGAAAAACTGTTTTTT.

The chain employs TRBV4-1 and TRBJ1-4; tentative D call: TRBD1 (5 bases). Germline V gene data show CDR1 as MGHRA and CDR2 as YSYEKL. The CDR3 spans 14 residues. Trimming pared 4 bases from V and 8 bases from J, leaving 14 bases between. The CDR3 DNA is TGCGCCAGCAGCCCAAGCGGGGGAGGGGAAAAACTGTTTTTT. Amino acids: CASSPSGGGEKLFF.

V is TRBV7-8 and J is TRBJ1-5; possible D gene TRBD1, 6 bases. Germline V gene lookup returns CDR1 SGHVS and CDR2 FQNEAQ. V was trimmed by 1 base and J by 6 bases, leaving 10 bases between them. The CDR3 has 14 residues. CDR3 DNA sequence: TGTGCCAGCAGCTTAGATTCAGGGGCTCAGCCCCAGCATTTT. Protein sequence: CASSLDSGAQPQHF.

The genes are TRBV5-6 and TRBJ2-7; weak D call: TRBD2 (6 bases). V lost 4 bases, J lost 2 bases, and 16 bases lay in between. The CDR3 covers 15 residues. Germline V gene data show CDR1 as SGHDT and CDR2 as YYEEEE. CDR3 nucleotides: TGTGCCAGCAGCCCCGGCCTAGGCGGGGCCTACGAGCAGTACTTC. Amino acids: CASSPGLGGAYEQYF.